This T cell receptor beta chain stems from a study of blood T cell repertoires in COVID-19 (dated by TCRdb to the early 2020s). Background for the entire study: The collaborator samples originated in the United States, Italy and Spain and spanned the acute and convalescent phases of COVID-19. The material from the prospective study consisted of cDNA or gDNA derived from T cells, B-cell-depleted T cells, or PBMCs. Deeply sampled blood TCRbeta repertoires from subjects exposed to, actively infected with, or recovered from COVID-19 were included in the dataset. The repertoires were made available in a free public database intended to serve as a resource for research on the immune response to SARS-CoV-2. The samples were drawn from the first 160 participants of the ongoing ImmuneRACE study and from more than 1,000 subjects provided by 6 global collaborators. A de-identified subject ID, COVID-19 status, age in years and sex were almost always included in the sample metadata. HLA class I and class II types, where available, came from metadata supplied by the sample provider rather than from assay-based typing. What the authors observed across the whole study: The amount of clinical and demographic metadata varied by source and participant and was provided uncurated.

TCRbeta CDR3 regions were amplified from genomic DNA by means of the immunoSEQ Assay, a bias-controlled multiplex PCR. Regarding the original processing steps: The number of nucleated cells in each sample was estimated from the amplification of reference gene primers within the assay. To quantify the absolute abundance of each unique TCRbeta CDR3 rearrangement, sequence reads were collapsed and filtered. For each sample, productive Simpson clonality was calculated by taking the square root of Simpson's diversity index across productive rearrangements. The clones in this table, taken by TCRdb from immuneACCESS, are in-frame only. Not every clone is retained; where verified, under half of the shortfall comes from an unresolved V gene, and the cause of the rest is unknown. V and J calls and clone size are as listed in that table; D and trimming were resolved from the DNA. The sample yields tens of thousands of clones; 85% to 90% were counted once. The ten biggest clones cover around 4.9% of the sample.

Collaborating institutions collected whole blood in K2EDTA tubes following their own protocols. For TCRbeta analysis, collaborator samples were shipped as frozen whole blood, as isolated PBMCs, or as DNA extracted from either sample type. Concerning this clone itself: Its antigen specificity is not known. Within one base of it there is no much larger clone, and no base qualities were kept.

The sequenced material came from peripheral blood. The clonotype comes from a woman of 80 years or more with active COVID-19.

The encoded CDR3 is CASSPPSAGGPAYNEQFF. The nucleotides are TGTGCCAGCAGCCCACCGTCGGCGGGAGGCCCGGCCTACAATGAGCAGTTCTTC. The sequence links TRBV9 to TRBJ2-1, with 8 junctional bases fitting TRBD2. From cysteine to phenylalanine, the CDR3 is 18 amino acids long. Here the CDR3 DNA is all that survives: 54 bases in frame from base 1. The junction shows trimming of 4 bases on V and 2 bases on J, and the gene matches do not reach 14 bases of it. The germline V gene yields SGDLS for CDR1 and YYNGEE for CDR2.